This T cell receptor beta chain was recovered during a study of T cells in Graves' hyperthyroidism and ophthalmopathy. Amplification of TCR beta CDR3 regions was performed using RNA transcripts as template. RT-PCR in the first round (using the HTBI primer set) targeted the TCR CDR3. Each CDR3 protein gets one entry after TCRdb re-called the multiplex PCR reads with MiXCR. The profile shows around 380,000 distinct CDR3 sequences, roughly 14% of them singletons. The table lists this clonotype with many counts. The antigen is not known. CDR1 is SGHTA, CDR2 FQGNSA, per germline. V shed 6 bases and J 6 bases; nucleotides not matched to a gene: 6. The CDR3 is 13 residues long. Broader study findings: A 13 V-J model separated ophthalmopathy from stable hyperthyroidism.

This sequence originates from a man younger than 40 with Graves' hyperthyroidism that later progressed to Graves' ophthalmopathy. The V call is TRBV7-2, the J call TRBJ1-1; TRBD1 aligns across 8 bases. The sample taken for sequencing was blood. The CDR3 region has the DNA TGTGCCAGCAGTCCGACAGGGGCCCCTGAAGCTTTCTTT. Amino acid sequence: CASSPTGAPEAFF.